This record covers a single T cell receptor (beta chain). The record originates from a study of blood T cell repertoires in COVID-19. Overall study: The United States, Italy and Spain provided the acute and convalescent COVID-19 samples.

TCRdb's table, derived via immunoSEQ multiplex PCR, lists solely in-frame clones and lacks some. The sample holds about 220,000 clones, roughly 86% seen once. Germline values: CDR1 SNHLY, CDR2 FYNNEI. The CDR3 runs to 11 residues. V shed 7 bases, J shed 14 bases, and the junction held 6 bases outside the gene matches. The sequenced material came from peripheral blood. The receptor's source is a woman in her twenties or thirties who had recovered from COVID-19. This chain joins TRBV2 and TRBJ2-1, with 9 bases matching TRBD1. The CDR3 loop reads CASNRQGEKFF. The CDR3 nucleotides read TGTGCCAGCAATAGACAGGGGGAGAAGTTCTTC.